This entry concerns a single TCR beta chain. These data belong to a study of cytomegalovirus exposure and HLA in healthy donors. In the PCR, 60 Vbeta and 13 Jbeta primers were used. Generated by immunoSEQ multiplex PCR, the TCRdb table keeps only in-frame clones and is missing some. Here the sample table reports about 200,000 clones. This TCR derives from a man aged 30 to 39 in good health and CMV-seronegative. The material sequenced was PBMCs.

CDR3 nucleotide sequence: TGTGCCAGCAGTGAACTTGGGACAATCCCCACCTATGGCTACACCTTC. This codes for CASSELGTIPTYGYTF. The genes are TRBV6-1 and TRBJ1-2, with a weak D call TRBD1 (6 bases). Per the germline V gene, CDR1 is MNHNS and CDR2 is SASEGT. Deletions cut 2 bases from V and 4 bases from J, with 17 bases between. The CDR3 is 16 residues long.